In its sample, the clone carrying this T cell receptor (beta chain) was seen many times. The data stem from a study of prognosis after radiotherapy for stage I lung cancer. Trimming took off 3 bases at V and 1 base at J, with 9 bases between the two ends. This CDR3 has 14 amino acids. The germline CDR1 and CDR2 sequences are LNHDA and SQIVND (reference sequence). Genomic DNA provided the template from which TCR beta CDR3 was amplified by two-round multiplex PCR. First-round PCR, the initial amplification, used primers specific to each TRBV and TRBJ gene. MiXCR, applied by TCRdb to the multiplex PCR reads, yields one record per CDR3 protein. The sample yields 50,000 to 75,000 distinct CDR3 sequences, approximately 25% seen once.

The gene calls are TRBV19 and TRBJ1-1; D might be TRBD1 (5 bases). The clonotype comes from a donor of 50 years or more with non-small cell lung cancer. The source material was PBMCs, sampled before or after stereotactic body radiation therapy (not recorded which). The CDR3 nucleotides read TGTGCCAGTAGTATGGGGCAGCCGAACACTGAAGCTTTCTTT. Amino acids: CASSMGQPNTEAFF.